These T cell receptor beta chains were read from a single sample in a study of T cells in Graves' hyperthyroidism and ophthalmopathy. In TCRdb, the multiplex PCR reads were re-called with MiXCR into one record per CDR3 protein. In the table there are under 600,000 distinct CDR3 sequences, roughly 16% of which are singletons. Sequencing was performed on blood. The receptor set was obtained from a middle-aged woman with Graves' ophthalmopathy. CDR3s include the opening cysteine and the closing phenylalanine or tryptophan. Each record gives: V gene, J gene, CDR3 length, D gene, clone size, CDR3 protein, CDR3 DNA. The D gene is left open where the match is weak. Size values are once, few and many counts, or a class for expanded clones, and some rows have none.

TRBV27,TRBJ1-2,15,.,many,CAGNPPGKLRYGYTF,TGTGCCGGAAACCCCCCCGGAAAGCTACGATATGGCTACACCTTC
TRBV20-1,TRBJ2-2,17,TRBD2,.,CSALPTAGGPGTGELFF,TGCAGTGCTTTACCCACAGCGGGAGGGCCGGGCACCGGGGAGCTGTTTTTT
TRBV20-1,TRBJ2-3,14,TRBD2,few,CSASTTSGADTQYF,TGCAGTGCTAGCACTACTAGCGGGGCAGATACGCAGTATTTT
TRBV11-3,TRBJ2-4,15,.,many,CASSVKGKSRFSQYF,TGTGCCAGCAGCGTGAAAGGCAAATCCAGATTCTCTCAGTACTTC
TRBV7-2,TRBJ1-1,15,.,many,CASSPIPRGGTEAFF,TGTGCCAGCAGCCCTATCCCCAGGGGAGGCACTGAAGCTTTCTTT
TRBV6-2/TRBV6-3,TRBJ1-4,14,TRBD1,.,CATTKQGTNEKLFF,TGTGCCACCACCAAACAGGGGACTAATGAAAAACTGTTTTTT
TRBV6-1,TRBJ2-3,14,.,few,CATQTGARTDTQYF,TGTGCCACCCAAACCGGAGCGCGCACAGATACGCAGTATTTT
TRBV19,TRBJ2-7,16,TRBD2,few,CASSIGLAGEGYEQYF,TGTGCCAGTAGTATAGGACTAGCGGGAGAGGGCTACGAGCAGTACTTC
TRBV6-2/TRBV6-3,TRBJ2-7,14,TRBD1,few,CASSPDRGSNEQYF,TGTGCCAGCAGTCCGGACAGGGGAAGTAACGAGCAGTACTTC
TRBV2,TRBJ2-1,12,TRBD2,many,CASRRTGGEQFF,TGTGCCAGCAGGCGAACCGGGGGGGAGCAGTTCTTC
TRBV30,TRBJ2-5,15,.,.,CAWSVKWQSSETQYF,TGTGCCTGGAGTGTAAAGTGGCAGTCAAGCGAGACCCAGTACTTC
TRBV9,TRBJ2-4,16,.,.,CASSPGGLQAKNIQYF,TGTGCCAGCAGCCCGGGCGGACTTCAAGCCAAAAACATTCAGTACTTC
TRBV11-1,TRBJ2-1,15,.,many,CASSSSTGEYNEQFF,TGTGCCAGCAGTTCGTCGACGGGGGAGTACAATGAGCAGTTCTTC
TRBV9,TRBJ2-3,16,TRBD2,.,CASSVGRTRSTDTQYF,TGTGCCAGCAGCGTAGGCCGGACTAGGAGCACAGATACGCAGTATTTT
TRBV6-1,TRBJ1-2,15,TRBD1,.,CASSEMGQGPFGYTF,TGTGCCAGCAGTGAAATGGGACAGGGCCCTTTCGGCTACACCTTC
TRBV29-1,TRBJ1-5,13,TRBD1,few,CSVGTGGGQPQHF,TGCAGCGTTGGGACAGGGGGCGGTCAGCCCCAGCATTTT
TRBV2,TRBJ2-5,13,.,.,CASSVTPGETQYF,TGTGCCAGCAGTGTCACGCCCGGGGAGACCCAGTACTTC
TRBV12-3/TRBV12-4,TRBJ2-7,13,.,many,CASSLRGMNEQYF,TGTGCCAGCAGCCTAAGGGGGATGAACGAGCAGTACTTC
TRBV28,TRBJ2-7,16,.,few,CASSSPSGSGSYEQYF,TGTGCCAGCAGTTCCCCTTCTGGTAGCGGTTCCTACGAGCAGTACTTC
TRBV7-2,TRBJ2-5,16,.,many,CASSSGPTRAQETQYF,TGTGCCAGCAGCTCCGGGCCTACCAGGGCTCAAGAGACCCAGTACTTC
TRBV19,TRBJ2-7,15,TRBD2,.,CASSSLTSGRDEQYF,TGTGCCAGTAGTTCTCTGACTAGCGGGAGGGACGAGCAGTACTTC
TRBV5-1,TRBJ2-1,16,.,few,CASSFFRALSDNEQFF,TGCGCCAGCAGCTTTTTCCGTGCACTCTCCGACAATGAGCAGTTCTTC
TRBV5-1,TRBJ2-5,14,TRBD1,.,CASNQGAPQETQYF,TGCGCCAGCAATCAGGGGGCTCCCCAAGAGACCCAGTACTTC
TRBV4-2,TRBJ1-2,14,.,.,CASSQVELALGYTF,TGTGCCAGCAGCCAAGTAGAACTGGCCCTGGGCTACACCTTC
TRBV7-2,TRBJ2-7,14,.,many,CASSLALSSYEQYF,TGTGCCAGCAGTTTGGCATTAAGCTCCTACGAGCAGTACTTC
TRBV18,TRBJ1-2,13,.,many,CASSEGSSYGYTF,TGTGCCAGCTCAGAGGGTTCAAGCTATGGCTACACCTTC
TRBV7-9,TRBJ1-2,20,TRBD1,.,CASSSSGDRLFFVRRAGYTF,TGTGCCAGCAGCTCCTCCGGGGACAGGCTTTTTTTTGTGAGGAGGGCTGGCTACACCTTC
TRBV28,TRBJ1-2,13,TRBD1,many,CASSLQGLYGYTF,TGTGCCAGCAGTCTACAGGGGCTCTATGGCTACACCTTC
TRBV7-9,TRBJ1-5,15,.,many,CASSLSGNSNQPQHF,TGTGCCAGCAGCTTATCAGGGAATAGCAATCAGCCCCAGCATTTT
TRBV7-9,TRBJ2-7,15,TRBD1,many,CASSSRTGSSYEQYF,TGTGCCAGCAGCTCGCGGACAGGCAGCTCCTACGAGCAGTACTTC
TRBV2,TRBJ1-3,14,.,.,CASSGGFSGNTIYF,TGTGCCAGCAGTGGGGGGTTCTCTGGAAACACCATATATTTT
TRBV7-9,TRBJ1-4,14,.,.,CASSQGPSDEKLFF,TGTGCCAGCAGCCAGGGACCCAGCGATGAAAAACTGTTTTTT
TRBV12-3/TRBV12-4,TRBJ2-2,12,.,.,CASRPTAGELFF,TGTGCCAGCAGGCCCACGGCCGGGGAGCTGTTTTTT
TRBV4-2,TRBJ2-7,19,TRBD1,.,CASSQEENKGTGDVDEQYF,TGTGCCAGCAGCCAAGAGGAAAATAAAGGGACAGGGGATGTCGACGAGCAGTACTTC
TRBV11-2,TRBJ2-3,12,.,.,CASSSSFDTQYF,TGTGCCAGCAGCTCCTCGTTTGATACGCAGTATTTT